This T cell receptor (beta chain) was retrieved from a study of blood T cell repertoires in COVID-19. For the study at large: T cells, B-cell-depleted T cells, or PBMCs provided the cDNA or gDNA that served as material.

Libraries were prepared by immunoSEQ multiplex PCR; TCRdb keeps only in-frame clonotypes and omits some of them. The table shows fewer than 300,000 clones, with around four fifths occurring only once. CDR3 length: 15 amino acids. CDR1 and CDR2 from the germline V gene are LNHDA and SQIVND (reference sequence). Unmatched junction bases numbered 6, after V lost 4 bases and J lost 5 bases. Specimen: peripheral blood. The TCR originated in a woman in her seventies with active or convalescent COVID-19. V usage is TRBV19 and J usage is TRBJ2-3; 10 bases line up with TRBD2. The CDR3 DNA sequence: TGTGCCAGTAGTAAAACTAGCGGGATAGGAGATACGCAGTATTTT. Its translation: CASSKTSGIGDTQYF.